Ten or more counts support the clone carrying this T cell receptor (beta chain). The antigen is undetermined. This entry belongs to a study of metastatic and nonmetastatic thyroid tumors. Study-wide points: According to reports, the diversity of TCR beta was significantly higher in malignant thyroid tumors than in benign nodules, and this held in both blood and tumor samples.

Germline values: CDR1 SGHTS, CDR2 YDEGEE. The CDR3 length is 14 residues. V lost 4 bases and J lost 4, with 12 bases in between. Methods used by the authors: The distant-metastasis classifier for papillary thyroid cancer was built from CDR3 differences across clinicopathological groups. TCRdb re-called clones via MiXCR from the PCR reads. TCRdb assigned the V and J calls; the authors' analysis was not used. The sample consists of some 29,000 clones, approximately 7% of them appearing once. The entire patient cohort was treatment-naive prior to thyroid surgery. The chain employs TRBV5-8 and TRBJ1-3; D gene unclear. The origin of this receptor is a female donor with papillary thyroid cancer or a benign thyroid nodule (not recorded which). Some clones in this sample may be carry-over from other donors' samples. Source material: blood. The CDR3 is CASSRPAQGNTIYF. CDR3 DNA: TGTGCCAGCAGCCGCCCCGCACAGGGAAACACCATATATTTT.